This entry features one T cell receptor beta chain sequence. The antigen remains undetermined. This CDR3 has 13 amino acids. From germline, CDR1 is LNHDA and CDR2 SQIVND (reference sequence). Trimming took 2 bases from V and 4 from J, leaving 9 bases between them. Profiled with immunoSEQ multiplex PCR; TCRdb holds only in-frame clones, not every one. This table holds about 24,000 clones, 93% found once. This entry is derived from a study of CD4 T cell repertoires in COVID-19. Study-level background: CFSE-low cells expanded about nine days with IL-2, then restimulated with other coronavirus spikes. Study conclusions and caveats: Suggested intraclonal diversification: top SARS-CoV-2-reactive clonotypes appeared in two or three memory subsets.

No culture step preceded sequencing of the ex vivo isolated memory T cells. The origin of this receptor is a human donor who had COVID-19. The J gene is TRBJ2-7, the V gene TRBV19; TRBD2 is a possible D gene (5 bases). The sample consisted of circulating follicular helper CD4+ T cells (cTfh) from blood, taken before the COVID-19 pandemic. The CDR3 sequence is CASSIIEGYEQYF. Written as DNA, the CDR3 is TGTGCCAGTAGTATAATCGAGGGATACGAGCAGTACTTC.